Below are 14 T cell receptor beta chains sequenced from a single sample in a study of blood T cell repertoires in COVID-19. TCRdb's table, derived via immunoSEQ multiplex PCR, lists solely in-frame clones and lacks some. Altogether 30,000 to 35,000 clones are present, roughly 84% being singletons, with the ten largest covering over 12%. Specimen: peripheral blood. The receptors were gathered from a man aged 60 to 69 with active COVID-19.

The chain joins TRBV7-9 to TRBJ2-5; 7 bases are a match to TRBD1. The CDR3 loop spans 13 amino acids. V was clipped by 3 bases and J by 2 bases; unmatched bases: 0. Germline lookup yields CDR1 SEHNR and CDR2 FQNEAQ (reference sequence). For the CDR3, the DNA is TGTGCCAGCAGCTTGGGACAGCAAGAGACCCAGTACTTC. Translating gives CASSLGQQETQYF.

This sequence joins TRBV2 and TRBJ2-3; D not certain. The CDR3 totals 12 residues. V was pared by 8 bases and J by 3 bases, with 9 bases between. Looked up from germline, CDR1 is SNHLY and CDR2 is FYNNEI. CDR3 DNA: TGTGCCAGCGCAAAAGAGACAGATACGCAGTATTTT. Its translation: CASAKETDTQYF.

The CDR3 DNA follows: TGTGCCAGCAGCTTAGATCTCAGGGGGCGAAGCGAGCAGTACTTC. Protein product: CASSLDLRGRSEQYF. The J gene is TRBJ2-7, the V gene TRBV7-6; TRBD1 agrees at 8 bases. The CDR3 runs to 15 residues. The germline CDR1 and CDR2 sequences are SGHVS and FNYEAQ. V lost 1 base and J lost 6; bases outside the gene matches: 8.

The gene calls are TRBV2 and TRBJ1-5, with D hard to call. V lost 3 bases, J lost 6 bases, and 12 bases lay in between. This CDR3 has 14 amino acids. The germline CDR1 and CDR2 sequences are SNHLY and FYNNEI. The chain's CDR3 is CASSDRGVGQPQHF. The CDR3 DNA follows: TGTGCCAGCAGTGACCGGGGAGTAGGTCAGCCCCAGCATTTT. The variable domain in full, with the rest retrieved from reference TRBV2 and TRBJ1-5, is EPEVTQTPSHQVTQMGQEVILRCVPISNHLYFYWYRQILGQKVEFLVSFYNNEISEKSEIFDDQFSVERPDGSNFTLKIRSTKLEDSAMYFCASSDRGVGQPQHFGDGTRLSIL.

The chain combines TRBV2 with TRBJ2-7; 12 positions match TRBD2. V shed 8 bases and J 2 bases; nucleotides not matched to a gene: 4. The germline V gene encodes CDR1 SNHLY and CDR2 FYNNEI. The CDR3 runs 14 residues. CDR3 sequence: CASLRTSGTYEQYF. The CDR3 coding sequence is TGTGCCAGCCTTAGGACTAGCGGGACCTACGAGCAGTACTTC.

CDR3 nucleotide sequence: TGTGCCACCAGCAGAGCCCGACTAGCGGGAGGATCGTACCAAGAGACCCAGTACTTC. This codes for CATSRARLAGGSYQETQYF. The chain joins TRBV15 to TRBJ2-5; TRBD2 matches at 13 bases. Trimming took 1 base from V and 0 from J; bases not matched to a gene: 8. This CDR3 comprises 19 residues. CDR1 and CDR2 from the germline V gene are LNHNV and YYDKDF (reference sequence).

The chain combines TRBV7-3 with TRBJ1-2; 8 positions match TRBD1. Trimming at V came to 4 bases and at J to 4 bases, leaving 2 bases not matched to a gene. Germline CDR1 is SGHTA and CDR2 is FQGTGA. This CDR3 is 13 amino acids long. CDR3 bases: TGTGCCAGCAGCTCCGACAGGGGCTATGGCTACACCTTC. It translates to CASSSDRGYGYTF.

V gene TRBV4-2 combines with J gene TRBJ1-2; TRBD1 might be the D (6 bases). The CDR3 totals 15 residues. V was pared by 0 bases and J by 0 bases, with 8 bases between. The germline gives CDR1 LGHNA, CDR2 YNFKEQ. The CDR3, as DNA: TGTGCCAGCAGCCAAGAGGACAGTTCTAACTATGGCTACACCTTC. It yields the protein CASSQEDSSNYGYTF.

The rearrangement uses TRBV19 and TRBJ1-6; tentative D call: TRBD1 (6 bases). Per the germline V gene, CDR1 is LNHDA and CDR2 is SQIVND (reference sequence). CDR3 length equals 14 residues. V lost 6 bases and J lost 7, with 13 bases in between. For the CDR3, the DNA is TGTGCCAGTAGGGGGGGGCTGAGGAATTCACCCCTCCACTTT. Translating it yields CASRGGLRNSPLHF.

The chain uses TRBV7-9 and TRBJ2-7; 10 bases match TRBD1. The CDR3 runs to 18 residues. From germline, CDR1 is SEHNR and CDR2 FQNEAQ (reference sequence). Trimming removed 4 bases from V and 12 bases from J; junction bases left unmatched: 24. CDR3 nucleotides: TGTGCCAGCAGCTCCGGGACAGGGGCGAGTCTAGCGGGCGGGATCTTGTACTTC. Translated, it gives CASSSGTGASLAGGILYF.

J is TRBJ1-2 and V is TRBV2; 8 nucleotides line up with TRBD1. Germline trimming cut 3 bases from V and 9 bases from J; bases unmatched to any gene: 3. CDR1 is SNHLY and CDR2 is FYNNEI in the germline V gene. There are 12 residues in the CDR3. The CDR3 DNA follows: TGTGCCAGCAGTGAGGACAGGGCAAGCTACACCTTC. Translation: CASSEDRASYTF.

The chain employs TRBV5-1 and TRBJ2-4; D call uncertain. V dropped 0 bases and J dropped 6 bases, with 10 bases sitting between them. CDR1 SGHRS and CDR2 YFSETQ come from the germline V gene. This CDR3 is built from 14 residues. CDR3 in amino acids: CASSLEAARNIQYF. The CDR3 DNA reads TGCGCCAGCAGCTTGGAAGCCGCAAGAAACATTCAGTACTTC.

V is TRBV7-2 and J is TRBJ1-1, with a tentative D call TRBD1 (5 bases). V lost 2 bases, J lost 0 bases, and 13 bases lay in between. The CDR3 loop spans 16 amino acids. Per germline, CDR1 SGHTA and CDR2 FQGNSA. Here the CDR3 DNA reads TGTGCCAGCAGCTTATCGAGACAGATCATGAACACTGAAGCTTTCTTT. This translates into CASSLSRQIMNTEAFF.

The gene calls are TRBV19 and TRBJ1-2, with D perhaps TRBD1 (5 bases). CDR3 length: 15 residues. The V end lost 3 bases, the J end lost 2 bases, and 13 bases lay between the germline ends. Per the germline V gene, CDR1 is LNHDA and CDR2 is SQIVND (reference sequence). CDR3 in DNA: TGTGCCAGTAGTATCGGGGGATTCGAGAACTATGGCTACACCTTC. Translation gives CASSIGGFENYGYTF.